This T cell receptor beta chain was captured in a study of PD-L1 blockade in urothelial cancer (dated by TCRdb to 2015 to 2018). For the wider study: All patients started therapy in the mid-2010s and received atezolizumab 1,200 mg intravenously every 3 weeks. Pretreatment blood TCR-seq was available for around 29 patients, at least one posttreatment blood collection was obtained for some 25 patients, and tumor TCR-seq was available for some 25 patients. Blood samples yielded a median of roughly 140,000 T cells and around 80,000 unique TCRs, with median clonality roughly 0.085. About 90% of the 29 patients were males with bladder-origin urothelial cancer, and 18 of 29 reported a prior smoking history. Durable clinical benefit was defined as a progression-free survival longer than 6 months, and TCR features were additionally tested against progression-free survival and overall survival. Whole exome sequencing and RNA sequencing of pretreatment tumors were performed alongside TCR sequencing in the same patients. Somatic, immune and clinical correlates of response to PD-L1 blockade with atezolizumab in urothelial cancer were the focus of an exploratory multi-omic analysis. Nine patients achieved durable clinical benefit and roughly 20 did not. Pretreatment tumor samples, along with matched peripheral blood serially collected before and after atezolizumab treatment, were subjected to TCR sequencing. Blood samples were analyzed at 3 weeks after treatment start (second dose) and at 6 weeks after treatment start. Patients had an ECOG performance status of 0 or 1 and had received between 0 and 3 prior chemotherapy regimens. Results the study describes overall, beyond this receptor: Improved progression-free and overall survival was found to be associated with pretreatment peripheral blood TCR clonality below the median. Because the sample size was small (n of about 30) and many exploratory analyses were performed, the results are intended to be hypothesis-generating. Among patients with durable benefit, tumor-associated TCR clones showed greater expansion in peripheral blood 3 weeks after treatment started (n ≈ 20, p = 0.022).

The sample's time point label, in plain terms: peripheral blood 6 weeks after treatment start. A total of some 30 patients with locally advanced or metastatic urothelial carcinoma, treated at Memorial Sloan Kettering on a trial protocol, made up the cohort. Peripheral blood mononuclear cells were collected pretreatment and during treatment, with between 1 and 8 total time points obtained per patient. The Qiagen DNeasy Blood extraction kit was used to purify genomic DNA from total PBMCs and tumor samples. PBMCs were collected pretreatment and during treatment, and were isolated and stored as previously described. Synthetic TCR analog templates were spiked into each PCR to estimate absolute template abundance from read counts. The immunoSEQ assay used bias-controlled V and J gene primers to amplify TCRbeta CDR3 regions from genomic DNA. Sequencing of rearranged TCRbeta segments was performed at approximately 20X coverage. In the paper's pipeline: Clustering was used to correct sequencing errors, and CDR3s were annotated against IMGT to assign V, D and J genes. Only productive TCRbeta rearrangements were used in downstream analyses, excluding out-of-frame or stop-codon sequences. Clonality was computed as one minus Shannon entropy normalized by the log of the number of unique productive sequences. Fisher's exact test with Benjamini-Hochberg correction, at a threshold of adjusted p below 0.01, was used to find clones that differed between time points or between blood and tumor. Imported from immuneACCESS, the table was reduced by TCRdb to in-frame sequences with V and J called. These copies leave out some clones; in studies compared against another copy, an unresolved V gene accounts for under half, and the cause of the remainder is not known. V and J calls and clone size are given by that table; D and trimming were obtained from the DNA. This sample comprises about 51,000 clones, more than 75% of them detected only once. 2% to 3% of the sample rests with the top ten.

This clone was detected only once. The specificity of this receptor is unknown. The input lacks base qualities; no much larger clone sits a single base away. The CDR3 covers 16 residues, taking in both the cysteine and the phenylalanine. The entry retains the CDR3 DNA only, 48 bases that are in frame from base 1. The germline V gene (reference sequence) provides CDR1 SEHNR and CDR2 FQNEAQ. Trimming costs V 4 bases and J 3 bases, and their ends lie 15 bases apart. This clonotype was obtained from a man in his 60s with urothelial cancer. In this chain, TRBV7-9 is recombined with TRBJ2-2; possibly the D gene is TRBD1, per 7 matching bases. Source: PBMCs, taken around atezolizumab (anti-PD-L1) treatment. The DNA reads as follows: TGTGCCAGCAGCTCAAGGGGGCTAGCGTACACCGGGGAGCTGTTTTTT. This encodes CASSSRGLAYTGELFF.